This TCR beta chain was captured by sequencing in a study of a mutant IDH1 vaccine in newly diagnosed glioma. Study-level results: Pseudoprogression showed no apparent link to changes in top peripheral T cell clonotypes.

Time point specified: week 35, safety follow-up. Topical imiquimod accompanied each vaccine dose, which consisted of 300 ug of mutant IDH1 20-mer peptide. Donors' newly diagnosed IDH1-mutant WHO grade 3 or 4 astrocytomas lacked nuclear ATRX. Sequencing used immunoSEQ multiplex PCR; TCRdb keeps in-frame clones, though not all of them. The profile shows fewer than 30,000 clones, approximately 87% of them singletons. Remarks on this clone: Its antigen is undetermined.

Per germline, CDR1 MRHNA and CDR2 SNTAGT. The CDR3 is 13 amino acids. V was cut by 4 bases and J by 3 bases, with 9 bases left in between. This TCR was recovered from a man between 25 and 39 years old with glioma. Specimen: PBMCs, collected from a glioma patient whose treatment included an IDH1 peptide vaccine. The chain joins TRBV6-4 to TRBJ1-2; weak D call: TRBD1 (5 bases). This chain's CDR3 is CASSGGEDYGYTF. CDR3 DNA sequence: TGTGCCAGCAGTGGGGGGGAGGACTATGGCTACACCTTC.